Following are 3 T cell receptor beta chains from one sample sequenced in a study of T cell changes during pregnancy in multiple sclerosis. Generated by immunoSEQ multiplex PCR, the TCRdb table keeps only in-frame clones and is missing some. This sample has about 68,000 clones, with 75% to 95% found just once. The sequencing here drew on peripheral blood, taken in the second trimester of pregnancy. The receptors derive from a female donor with multiple sclerosis, enrolled in a pregnancy study.

In this sample, this clone turned up a few times. This chain connects TRBV28 to TRBJ1-5; D is unresolved. Germline assignment: CDR1 MDHEN and CDR2 SYDVKM. The CDR3 totals 11 residues. V lost 6 bases and J 3 bases, leaving 3 bases between the germline ends. CDR3 amino acids: CASSVNQPQHF. The CDR3 DNA is TGTGCCAGCAGCGTCAATCAGCCCCAGCATTTT.

The J gene is TRBJ1-3, the V gene TRBV7-2; weak D call: TRBD1 (5 bases). This CDR3 has 18 residues. The V gene's germline CDR1 is SGHTA and CDR2 FQGNSA. V lost 1 base and J lost 4, with 20 bases in between. CDR3 loop: CASSLETGARRRGNTIYF. The CDR3 nucleotides are TGTGCCAGCAGCTTAGAAACAGGCGCTAGGCGAAGAGGAAACACCATATATTTT.

The V gene is TRBV21-1, the J gene TRBJ2-7; the table gives TRBD2 as D, unverified against the DNA. TRBV21-1 is assigned pseudogene status. The CDR3 consists of 14 residues. The CDR3 bases are TGTGCCAGCGGCTCAGGAGGGGGGGCGCACGAGCAGTACTTC. Translation: CASGSGGGAHEQYF.